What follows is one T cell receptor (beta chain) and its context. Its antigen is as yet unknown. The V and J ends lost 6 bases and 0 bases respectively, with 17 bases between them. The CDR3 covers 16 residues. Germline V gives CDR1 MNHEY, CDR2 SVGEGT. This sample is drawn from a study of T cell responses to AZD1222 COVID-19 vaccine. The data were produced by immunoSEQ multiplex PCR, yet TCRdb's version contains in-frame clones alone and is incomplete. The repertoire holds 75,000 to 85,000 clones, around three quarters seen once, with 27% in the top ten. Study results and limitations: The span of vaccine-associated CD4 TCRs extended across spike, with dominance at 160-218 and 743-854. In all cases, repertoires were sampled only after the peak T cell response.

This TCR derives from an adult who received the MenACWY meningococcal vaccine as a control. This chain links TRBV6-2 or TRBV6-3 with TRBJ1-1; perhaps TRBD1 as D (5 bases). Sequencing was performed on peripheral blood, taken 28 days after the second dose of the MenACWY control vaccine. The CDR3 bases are TGTGCCAGCAGCCGCGACAGTCTAGCATTGAACACTGAAGCTTTCTTT. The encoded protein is CASSRDSLALNTEAFF.